What follows are 21 T cell receptor beta chains derived from one specimen sequenced in a study of blood T cells in healthy people across ages. Using a J-beta primer mix together with a sample-barcoded 5' primer, a second PCR was run for about 7 to 12 cycles. TCRdb re-analysed the 5' RACE reads in MiXCR, keeping a single row per CDR3 protein. The table has under 700,000 distinct CDR3 sequences, nearly 25% seen once. Separately, the same data were catalogued under a study of T cells of mothers and their children.

Specimen: blood. The receptors were sampled from a boy between 10 and 17 years old in good health.

This clonotype was detected only a few times. The chain recombines TRBV6-5 with TRBJ1-4; 8 nucleotides match TRBD1. Germline V CDR1 and CDR2: MNHEY, SVGAGI. V shed 2 bases, J shed 3 bases, and the junction held 5 bases outside the gene matches. This CDR3 is built from 16 residues. CDR3 bases: TGTGCCAGCAGTTACGGGCAGGGGGCAGCTAATGAAAAACTGTTTTTT. Protein sequence: CASSYGQGAANEKLFF.

V is TRBV10-3 and J is TRBJ2-4; no firm D call. The germline V gene has CDR1 ENHRY and CDR2 SYGVKD. V was cut by 0 bases and J by 4 bases, with 13 bases left in between. The length of the CDR3 is 16 residues. The CDR3 region is CAISESHTNTKNIQYF. Here the CDR3 DNA reads TGTGCCATCAGTGAGTCCCACACGAACACAAAAAACATTCAGTACTTC.

This clonotype was detected many times. V is TRBV7-9 and J is TRBJ1-2; unclear D gene. CDR1 SEHNR and CDR2 FQNEAQ come from the germline V gene (reference sequence). V lost 5 bases to trimming and J lost 6 bases, with 13 bases between them. The CDR3 loop spans 13 amino acids. CDR3 in DNA: TGTGCCAGCAGCCTATTCTCGGTAGATGGCTACACCTTC. This translates into CASSLFSVDGYTF.

There are many counts of this clonotype. The J gene is TRBJ1-2, the V gene TRBV9; a weak D match, TRBD1 (5 bases). This CDR3 is 14 amino acids long. Trimming left V 4 bases short and J 0 bases short, with 10 bases between. Germline assignment: CDR1 SGDLS and CDR2 YYNGEE. CDR3 region: CASSPSTANYGYTF. The CDR3 coding sequence is TGTGCCAGCAGCCCCTCGACAGCTAACTATGGCTACACCTTC.

V is TRBV20-1 and J is TRBJ2-7; tentatively, D is TRBD1 or TRBD2 (5 bases each). With 3 bases removed from V and 5 bases from J, the gap between germline ends came to 20 bases. CDR1 and CDR2 (germline): DFQATT, SNEGSKA (reference sequence). This CDR3 comprises 15 residues. This chain's CDR3 is CSARGVKGHGDEQYF. The DNA of the CDR3 is TGCAGTGCTAGGGGGGTGAAAGGGCACGGGGACGAGCAGTACTTC.

This chain joins TRBV6-2 or TRBV6-3 and TRBJ2-5; D remains ambiguous. Trimming pared 2 bases from V and 5 bases from J, leaving 9 bases between. CDR1 is MNHEY, CDR2 SVGEGT, per germline. The CDR3 sequence is 13 residues long. CDR3 DNA sequence: TGTGCCAGCAGTTACGCGGACCGGGAGACCCAGTACTTC. Its protein product is CASSYADRETQYF.

This chain links TRBV27 with TRBJ2-7; 8 bases are a match to TRBD2. The CDR3 has 13 amino acids. J was trimmed by 3 bases and V by 10 bases; bases with no gene match: 8. Looked up from germline, CDR1 is MNHEY and CDR2 is SMNVEV (reference sequence). DNA for the CDR3: TGTGCCACCAAACCGGGAGGGGGCTACGAGCAGTACTTC. It is translated as CATKPGGGYEQYF.

This clonotype was seen a few times. The V call is TRBV4-3, the J call TRBJ1-2; D possibly corresponds to TRBD1 (6 bases). Germline CDR1 reads LGHNA; CDR2 reads YSLEER. Trimming removed 0 bases from V and 6 bases from J, with 14 bases in between. The CDR3 extends over 15 amino acids. The CDR3 DNA reads TGCGCCAGCAGCCAAGAATTTTCAGGGGTTGATGGCTACACCTTC. Its translation is CASSQEFSGVDGYTF.

This clonotype showed up just a few times. The chain couples TRBV4-1 to TRBJ2-7; TRBD2 aligns across 13 bases. The CDR3 is 16 residues long. V was pared by 4 bases and J by 6 bases, with 9 bases of the junction left unmatched. Germline V gives CDR1 MGHRA, CDR2 YSYEKL. CDR3: CASSRSLAGGGSEQYF. For the CDR3, the DNA is TGCGCCAGCAGCCGGTCACTAGCGGGAGGGGGAAGCGAGCAGTACTTC.

This clonotype has only a few counts. V gene TRBV14 combines with J gene TRBJ2-7, with 9 bases matching TRBD1. Germline V gives CDR1 SGHDN, CDR2 FVKESK. V trimming: 1 base; J trimming: 3 bases; junction bases outside the gene matches: 19. This CDR3 spans 20 amino acids. CDR3 nucleotide sequence: TGTGCCAGCAGCCAAGCGGGCTCGGAGGGGACAGGGTTAAGTTACTACGAGCAGTACTTC. Encoded protein: CASSQAGSEGTGLSYYEQYF.

The J gene is TRBJ2-5, the V gene TRBV9; a weak D match, TRBD1 (5 bases). Per the germline V gene, CDR1 is SGDLS and CDR2 is YYNGEE. This CDR3 has 16 amino acids. The V gene lost 4 bases and the J gene lost 1 base, with 17 bases spanning the gap. The CDR3 here is CASSPGSRQGQETQYF. The CDR3 region has the DNA TGTGCCAGCAGCCCCGGCTCTCGGCAGGGCCAAGAGACCCAGTACTTC.

The genes are TRBV4-1 and TRBJ2-7; TRBD2 aligns across 7 bases. The CDR3 spans 15 residues. The ends lost 0 bases at V and 6 bases at J; junction bases unmatched: 8. CDR1 is MGHRA, CDR2 YSYEKL, per germline. CDR3 nucleotide sequence: TGCGCCAGCAGCCAAGACACGGGGGGAGTAGGCGAGCAGTACTTC. Residues: CASSQDTGGVGEQYF.

The sample holds a few counts of this clonotype. This sequence joins TRBV28 and TRBJ2-7, with 8 bases fitting TRBD1. Trimming at V came to 5 bases and at J to 5 bases, leaving 11 bases not matched to a gene. The CDR3 covers 15 residues. Germline V gene lookup returns CDR1 MDHEN and CDR2 SYDVKM. The CDR3 DNA reads TGTGCCAGCAGTCCCCACGGGACAGGAGCCCACGAGCAGTACTTC. Amino acid sequence: CASSPHGTGAHEQYF.

This clonotype was observed a handful of times. The junction departs from germline at one end; a sequencing error may be responsible. V usage is TRBV29-1 and J usage is TRBJ2-1; 7 nucleotides line up with TRBD2. CDR1 is SQVTM, CDR2 ANQGSEA, per germline. This CDR3 is 13 amino acids long. CDR3 DNA sequence: TGCAACGTTCAGGGACTAACCGACAATGAGCAGTTCTTC. Encoded protein: CNVQGLTDNEQFF.

This clonotype showed up just a few times. The CDR3 protein is CSVSAGELFF. The CDR3, as DNA: TGCAGCGTATCCGCGGGGGAGCTGTTTTTT. This chain uses TRBV29-1 with TRBJ2-2; D ambiguous. The CDR3 is 10 residues long. The V gene's germline CDR1 is SQVTM and CDR2 ANQGSEA. V lost 6 bases to trimming and J lost 8 bases, with 7 bases between them.

The chain has TRBV5-1 and TRBJ2-5, with D possibly being TRBD1 or TRBD2 (6 bases each). The CDR3 is 15 amino acids. Germline CDR1 and CDR2: SGHRS and YFSETQ. V lost 2 bases and J lost 4, with 15 bases in between. The CDR3 DNA follows: TGCGCCAGCAGCTTCAAATCGGGGGCAGGAGAGACCCAGTACTTC. It yields the protein CASSFKSGAGETQYF.

This clonotype was found a few times. The V gene is TRBV20-1, the J gene TRBJ2-7; no firm D call. From germline, CDR1 is DFQATT and CDR2 SNEGSKA (reference sequence). The CDR3 has 15 residues. V lost 2 bases, J lost 0 bases, and 14 bases lay in between. The CDR3 loop is CSARLLSDPSYEQYF. The CDR3 DNA reads TGCAGTGCTAGATTACTATCTGACCCCTCCTACGAGCAGTACTTC.

The chain combines TRBV12-3 or TRBV12-4 with TRBJ2-5; D might be TRBD1 or TRBD2, each matching 5 bases. Trimming took 3 bases from V and 1 from J, leaving 15 bases between them. The CDR3 runs to 16 residues. Here the CDR3 reads CASSLVVWGSQETQYF. The DNA for the CDR3 is TGTGCCAGCAGTTTGGTAGTTTGGGGGAGCCAAGAGACCCAGTACTTC.

The V call is TRBV3-1, the J call TRBJ2-7; unclear D gene. Germline-derived CDR1 and CDR2 are LGHDT and YNNKEL (reference sequence). The CDR3 contains 15 residues. Between the trimmed V and J ends, which lost 1 base and 3 bases, there was a span of 13 bases. CDR3 coding DNA: TGTGCCAGCAGCCAAGCCTCGACGTGGGGCTACGAGCAGTACTTC. Encoded protein: CASSQASTWGYEQYF.

This clonotype was seen ten or more times. This chain joins TRBV3-1 and TRBJ1-1, with 8 bases identical to TRBD1. The J segment lost 11 bases and the V segment lost 1 base, leaving 6 bases of the junction unmatched. CDR1 and CDR2 from the germline V gene are LGHDT and YNNKEL (reference sequence). This CDR3 spans 13 amino acids. In nucleotides, the CDR3 is TGTGCCAGCAGCCAAGGTCCAGGGGGCGAGGCTTTCTTT. It specifies CASSQGPGGEAFF.

Worth noting for this clonotype: Germline and junction disagree at one end, which may indicate a read error. The rearrangement links TRBV7-8 to TRBJ2-1; D perhaps matches TRBD2 (5 bases). The CDR3 runs to 14 residues. Germline V gene lookup returns CDR1 SGHVS and CDR2 FQNEAQ. As DNA, the CDR3 is TGTACCAGCAGCTTAGATAGCCTAGCTAGTGAGCAGTTCTTC. Its protein is CTSSLDSLASEQFF. Based on the CDR3 plus reference TRBV7-8 and TRBJ2-1, the full variable domain is GAGVSQSPRYKVAKRGQDVALRCDPISGHVSLFWYQQALGQGPEFLTYFQNEAQLDKSGLPSDRFFAERPEGSVSTLKIQRTQQEDSAVYLCTSSLDSLASEQFFGPGTRLTVL.